What follows describes a single TCR beta chain. Its antigen is not identified. The sample belongs to a study of cytomegalovirus exposure and HLA in healthy donors. Data came from immunoSEQ multiplex PCR; TCRdb stores just in-frame clones and leaves some out. The sample has around 300,000 clones, 65% to 90% seen once. Study-level findings and limits: It was reported that the classifier diagnosed cytomegalovirus status with high specificity and sensitivity in both the original and validation cohorts.

Among the 110 or so subjects of the validation cohort, separate from the roughly 650-subject first cohort, were the donors. This sequence originates from a young woman in good health and CMV-seronegative. The sequencing input was PBMCs.

CDR3 amino acids: CASSFYIGTGHYGYTF. DNA for the CDR3: TGTGCCAGCAGTTTTTATATCGGGACAGGGCACTATGGCTACACCTTC. The chain employs TRBV27 and TRBJ1-2; 9 bases align to TRBD1. The CDR3 consists of 16 residues. Trimming cost V 3 bases and J 3 bases; bases outside gene matches: 8. Germline CDR1 reads MNHEY; CDR2 reads SMNVEV (reference sequence).